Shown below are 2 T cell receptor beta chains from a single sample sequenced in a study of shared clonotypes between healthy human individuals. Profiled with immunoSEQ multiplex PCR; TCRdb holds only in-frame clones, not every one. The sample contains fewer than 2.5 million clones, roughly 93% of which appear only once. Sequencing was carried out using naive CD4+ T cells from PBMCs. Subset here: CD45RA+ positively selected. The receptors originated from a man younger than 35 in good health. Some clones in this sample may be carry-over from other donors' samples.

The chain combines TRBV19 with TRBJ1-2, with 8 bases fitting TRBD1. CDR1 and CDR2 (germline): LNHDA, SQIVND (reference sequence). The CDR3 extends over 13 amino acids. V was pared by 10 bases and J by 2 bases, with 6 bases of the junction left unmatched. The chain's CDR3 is CATQGQVNYGYTF. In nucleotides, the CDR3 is TGTGCCACCCAGGGACAGGTGAACTATGGCTACACCTTC.

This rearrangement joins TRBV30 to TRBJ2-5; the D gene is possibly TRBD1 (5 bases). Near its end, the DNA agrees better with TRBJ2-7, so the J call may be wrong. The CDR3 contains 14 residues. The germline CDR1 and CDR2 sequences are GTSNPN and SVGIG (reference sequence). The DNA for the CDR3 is TGTGCCTGGTCCGGACACTCGCGCTCCTACGAGCAGTACTTC. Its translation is CAWSGHSRSYEQYF.